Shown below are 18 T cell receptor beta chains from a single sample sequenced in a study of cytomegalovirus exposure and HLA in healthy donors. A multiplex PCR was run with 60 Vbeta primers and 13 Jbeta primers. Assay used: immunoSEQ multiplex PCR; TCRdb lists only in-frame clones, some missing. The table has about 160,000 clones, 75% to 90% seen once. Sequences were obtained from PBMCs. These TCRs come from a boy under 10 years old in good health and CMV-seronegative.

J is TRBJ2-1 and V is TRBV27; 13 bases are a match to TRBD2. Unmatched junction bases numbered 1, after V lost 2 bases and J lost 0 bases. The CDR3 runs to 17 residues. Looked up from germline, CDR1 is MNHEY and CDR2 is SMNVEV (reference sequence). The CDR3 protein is CASSLRTSGSSYNEQFF. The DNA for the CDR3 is TGTGCCAGCAGTTTAAGGACTAGCGGGAGCTCCTACAATGAGCAGTTCTTC.

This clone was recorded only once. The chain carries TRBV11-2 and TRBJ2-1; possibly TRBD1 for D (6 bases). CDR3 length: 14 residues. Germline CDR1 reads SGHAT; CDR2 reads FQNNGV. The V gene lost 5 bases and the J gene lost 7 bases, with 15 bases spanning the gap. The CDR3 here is CASSLNAGTNEQFF. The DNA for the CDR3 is TGTGCCAGCAGCCTAAACGCCGGGACAAATGAGCAGTTCTTC.

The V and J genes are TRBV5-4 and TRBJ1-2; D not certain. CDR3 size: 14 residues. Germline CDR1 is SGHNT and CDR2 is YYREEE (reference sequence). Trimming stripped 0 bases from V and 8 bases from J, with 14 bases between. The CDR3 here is CASSLAGGRVGYTF. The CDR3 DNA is TGTGCCAGCAGCTTGGCCGGCGGCCGAGTGGGCTACACCTTC.

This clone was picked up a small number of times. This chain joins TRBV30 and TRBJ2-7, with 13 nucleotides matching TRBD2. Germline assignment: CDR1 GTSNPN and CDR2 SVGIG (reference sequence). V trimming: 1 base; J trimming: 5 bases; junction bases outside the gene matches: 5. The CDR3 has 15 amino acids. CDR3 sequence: CAWSDRLAGGNEQYF. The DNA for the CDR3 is TGTGCCTGGAGTGACCGACTAGCGGGAGGAAACGAGCAGTACTTC.

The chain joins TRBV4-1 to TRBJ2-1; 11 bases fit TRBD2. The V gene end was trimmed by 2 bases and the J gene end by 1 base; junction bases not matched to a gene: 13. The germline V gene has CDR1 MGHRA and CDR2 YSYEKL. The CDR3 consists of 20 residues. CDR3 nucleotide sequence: TGCGCCAGCAGCCAATGGGAGGTCGTCCTAGCGGGGGGTTCCTACAATGAGCAGTTCTTC. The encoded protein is CASSQWEVVLAGGSYNEQFF.

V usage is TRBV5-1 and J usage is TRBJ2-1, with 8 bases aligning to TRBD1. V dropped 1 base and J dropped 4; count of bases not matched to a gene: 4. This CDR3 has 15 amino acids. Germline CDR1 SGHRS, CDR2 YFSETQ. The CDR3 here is CASSLSRTGYNEQFF. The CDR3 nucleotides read TGCGCCAGCAGCTTGTCCCGGACAGGGTACAATGAGCAGTTCTTC.

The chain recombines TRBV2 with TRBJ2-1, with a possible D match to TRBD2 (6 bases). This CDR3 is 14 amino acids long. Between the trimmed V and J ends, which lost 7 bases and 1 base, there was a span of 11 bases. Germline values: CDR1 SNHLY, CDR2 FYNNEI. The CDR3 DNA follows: TGTGCCAGCACGACTAGTCGGTCCTACAATGAGCAGTTCTTC. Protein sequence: CASTTSRSYNEQFF.

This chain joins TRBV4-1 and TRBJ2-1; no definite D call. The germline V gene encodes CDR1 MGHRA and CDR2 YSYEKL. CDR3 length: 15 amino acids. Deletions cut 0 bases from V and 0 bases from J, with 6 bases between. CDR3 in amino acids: CASSQDPVSYNEQFF. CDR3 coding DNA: TGCGCCAGCAGCCAAGATCCAGTCTCCTACAATGAGCAGTTCTTC.

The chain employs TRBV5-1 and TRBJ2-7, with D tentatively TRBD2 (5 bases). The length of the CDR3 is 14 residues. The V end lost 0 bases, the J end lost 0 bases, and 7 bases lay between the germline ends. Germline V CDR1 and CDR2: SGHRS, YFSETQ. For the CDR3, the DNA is TGCGCCAGCAGCTTGGAGGACTTCTCCTACGAGCAGTACTTC. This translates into CASSLEDFSYEQYF.

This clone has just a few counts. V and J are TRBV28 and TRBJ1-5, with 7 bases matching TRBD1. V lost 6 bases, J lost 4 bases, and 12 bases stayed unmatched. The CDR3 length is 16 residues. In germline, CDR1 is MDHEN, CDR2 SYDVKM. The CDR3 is CASSRTGWAQNQPQHF. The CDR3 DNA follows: TGTGCCAGCAGCCGGACAGGTTGGGCACAAAATCAGCCCCAGCATTTT. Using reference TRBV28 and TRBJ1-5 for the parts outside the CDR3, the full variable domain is DVKVTQSSRYLVKRTGEKVFLECVQDMDHENMFWYRQDPGLGLRLIYFSYDVKMKEKGDIPEGYSVSREKKERFSLILESASTNQTSMYLCASSRTGWAQNQPQHFGDGTRLSIL.

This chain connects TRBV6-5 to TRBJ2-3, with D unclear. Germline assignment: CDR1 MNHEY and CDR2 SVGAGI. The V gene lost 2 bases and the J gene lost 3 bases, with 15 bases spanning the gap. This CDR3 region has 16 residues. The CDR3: CASSYPRGGTTDTQYF. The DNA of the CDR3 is TGTGCCAGCAGTTACCCTCGCGGCGGAACGACAGATACGCAGTATTTT.

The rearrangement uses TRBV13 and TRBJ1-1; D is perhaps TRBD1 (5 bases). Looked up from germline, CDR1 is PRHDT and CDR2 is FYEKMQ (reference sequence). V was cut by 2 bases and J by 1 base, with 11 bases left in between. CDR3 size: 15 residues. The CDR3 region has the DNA TGTGCCAGCAGCTTACGGGGGTCAACGAACACTGAAGCTTTCTTT. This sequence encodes CASSLRGSTNTEAFF.

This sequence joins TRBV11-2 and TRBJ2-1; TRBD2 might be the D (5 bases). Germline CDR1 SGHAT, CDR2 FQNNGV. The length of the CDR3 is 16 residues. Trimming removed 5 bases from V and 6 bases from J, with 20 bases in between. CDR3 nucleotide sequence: TGTGCCAGCAGCCTCCAAGCGGCTAGCCGTCCCAATGAGCAGTTCTTC. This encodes CASSLQAASRPNEQFF.

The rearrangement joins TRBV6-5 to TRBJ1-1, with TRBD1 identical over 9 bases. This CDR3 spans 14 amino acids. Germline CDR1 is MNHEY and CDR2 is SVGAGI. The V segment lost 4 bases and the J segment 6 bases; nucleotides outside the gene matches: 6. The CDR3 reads CASSSLRDRAEAFF. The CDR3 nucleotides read TGTGCCAGCAGTTCACTCCGGGACAGGGCTGAAGCTTTCTTT.

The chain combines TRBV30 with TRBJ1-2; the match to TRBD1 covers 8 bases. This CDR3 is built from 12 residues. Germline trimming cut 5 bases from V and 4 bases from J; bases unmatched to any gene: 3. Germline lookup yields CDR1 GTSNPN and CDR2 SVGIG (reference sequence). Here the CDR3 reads CAWETGGYGYTF. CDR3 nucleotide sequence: TGTGCCTGGGAAACAGGGGGCTATGGCTACACCTTC.

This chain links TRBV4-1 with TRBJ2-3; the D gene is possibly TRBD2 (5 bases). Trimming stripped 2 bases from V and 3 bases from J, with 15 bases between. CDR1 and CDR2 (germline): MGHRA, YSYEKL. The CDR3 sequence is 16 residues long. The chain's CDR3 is CASSQPLGGKTDTQYF. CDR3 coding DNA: TGCGCCAGCAGCCAACCACTAGGTGGTAAAACAGATACGCAGTATTTT.

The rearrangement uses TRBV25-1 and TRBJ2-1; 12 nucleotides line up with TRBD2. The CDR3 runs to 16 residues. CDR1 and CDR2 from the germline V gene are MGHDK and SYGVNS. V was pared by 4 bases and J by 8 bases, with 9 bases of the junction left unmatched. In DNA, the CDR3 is TGTGCCAGCAGTGTCCTACTAGCGGGAGGTACGGATGAGCAGTTCTTC. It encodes CASSVLLAGGTDEQFF.

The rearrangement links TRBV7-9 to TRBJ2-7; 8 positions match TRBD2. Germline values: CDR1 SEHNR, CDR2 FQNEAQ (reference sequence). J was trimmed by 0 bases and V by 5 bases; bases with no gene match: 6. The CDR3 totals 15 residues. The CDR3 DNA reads TGTGCCAGCAGCCCCGGGGGGGAGGCCTCCTACGAGCAGTACTTC. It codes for CASSPGGEASYEQYF.